This T cell receptor (beta chain) emerged from a study of monozygotic twins with inflammatory bowel disease. The input for each TCR library was 3,500 to 4,500 ng of total RNA. The unique tags termed UMIs, each holding a 6-nucleotide sample barcode, were added by means of template switching. The authors ran two nested PCRs of around 15 and 10 cycles on TCRalpha and TCRbeta cDNA. TCRdb reanalyzed the 5' RACE reads, giving one entry per CDR3 protein sequence and no DNA. The sample holds about 160,000 distinct CDR3 sequences. This CDR3 contains 14 residues. Germline V lookup: CDR1 MNHNS, CDR2 SASEGT. Sequences were obtained from blood. The origin of this receptor is a human donor with ulcerative colitis or Crohn's disease, or a healthy co-twin of an affected twin (not recorded which). This chain links TRBV6-1 with TRBJ1-5; TCRdb proposes TRBD1, but this gene call is untestable without DNA. The CDR3 sequence is CASRGTLSNQPQHF.